The 10 T cell receptor beta chains listed next were all sequenced from one sample in a study of blood T cells in healthy people across ages. With a J-beta primer mix and a sample-barcoded 5' primer, a second PCR ran about 7 to 12 cycles. One entry per CDR3 protein, called by TCRdb with MiXCR from the 5' RACE reads. The table lists about 640,000 distinct CDR3 sequences, around 38% of them singletons. Sample: blood. The receptors originated from an elderly man in good health.

There are a few counts of this clonotype. The V and J genes are TRBV11-2 and TRBJ2-1; no clear D gene. Trimming took off 0 bases at V and 7 bases at J, with 16 bases between the two ends. This CDR3 region has 16 residues. Germline assignment: CDR1 SGHAT and CDR2 FQNNGV. The CDR3 DNA reads as TGTGCCAGCAGCTTAGAAGGGCACCAACGTCTAAATGAGCAGTTCTTC. This encodes CASSLEGHQRLNEQFF.

CDR3 region: CASSLGRTSGGRGETQYF. CDR3 coding DNA: TGTGCCAGCAGTTTAGGTAGGACTAGCGGGGGCCGGGGAGAGACCCAGTACTTC. The chain combines TRBV12-3 or TRBV12-4 with TRBJ2-7; 13 nucleotides agree with TRBD2. The DNA end is more similar to TRBJ2-5, so the J call may be wrong. The CDR3 contains 18 residues.

This chain links TRBV6-5 with TRBJ2-3; possible D gene TRBD1, 6 bases. CDR3 length: 14 amino acids. CDR1 MNHEY and CDR2 SVGAGI come from the germline V gene. V was cut by 7 bases and J by 4 bases, with 15 bases left in between. In DNA form, the CDR3 reads TGTGCCAGCAAGACGGGAACAGGGTCAGATACGCAGTATTTT. It yields the protein CASKTGTGSDTQYF.

The chain employs TRBV20-1 and TRBJ1-1, with 8 positions matching TRBD1. Looked up from germline, CDR1 is DFQATT and CDR2 is SNEGSKA (reference sequence). This CDR3 is 15 amino acids long. V lost 6 bases, J lost 0 bases, and 9 bases stayed unmatched. CDR3 sequence reads: CSAGGTGGLNTEAFF. The CDR3 nucleotides read TGCAGTGCCGGAGGGACAGGAGGGCTGAACACTGAAGCTTTCTTT.

As for this clonotype: A much larger clone is a single base away; this may be a read error. The gene calls are TRBV4-3 and TRBJ2-3; D is undetermined. There are 15 residues in the CDR3. Trimming left V 4 bases short and J 2 bases short, with 13 bases between. The germline CDR1 and CDR2 sequences are LGHNA and YSLEER. The CDR3: CASSREPRLTDTQYF. The DNA of the CDR3 is TGCGCCAGCAGCCGAGAGCCGCGCCTCACAGATACGCAGTATTTT.

With regard to this clonotype: The conserved phenylalanine or tryptophan normally closing the CDR3 is absent here, so this likely arose from a read error. No DNA is shown, since the ends of the CDR3 on it are uncertain; the CDR3 is the one TCRdb lists. The chain uses TRBV6-4 and TRBJ2-5; TRBD1 is the table's D call and was not checked against the DNA. Ends included, the CDR3 has 16 residues. Germline lookup yields CDR1 MRHNA and CDR2 SNTAGT. CDR3 amino acids: CASSAAGQTGGYTFGS.

The chain recombines TRBV6-5 with TRBJ1-2, with D possibly matching TRBD1 (6 bases). Germline V gene lookup returns CDR1 MNHEY and CDR2 SVGAGI. The CDR3 is made up of 14 amino acids. The V gene lost 2 bases and the J gene lost 4 bases, with 11 bases spanning the gap. This CDR3 is CASSYGGQPYGYTF. In DNA, the CDR3 is TGTGCCAGCAGTTACGGTGGACAGCCCTATGGCTACACCTTC.

The chain combines TRBV27 with TRBJ2-1, with 9 bases matching TRBD1. Near its end, the DNA agrees better with TRBJ2-7, so the J call may be wrong. The V gene's germline CDR1 is MNHEY and CDR2 SMNVEV (reference sequence). The CDR3 sequence is 17 residues long. The CDR3 sequence is CASKSTGTGKSYNEQYF. CDR3 coding DNA: TGTGCCAGCAAATCTACCGGGACAGGGAAATCATACAATGAGCAGTACTTC.

The gene calls are TRBV11-2 and TRBJ2-3; 8 bases align to TRBD2. The CDR3 is 16 residues long. Germline V gives CDR1 SGHAT, CDR2 FQNNGV. Germline trimming cut 1 base from V and 2 bases from J; bases unmatched to any gene: 5. The CDR3, as DNA: TGTGCCAGCAGCTTAGTGCCGGGGGGGCTCACAGATACGCAGTATTTT. It translates to CASSLVPGGLTDTQYF.

Of note for this clonotype: An end of the junction does not agree with germline; a read error may underlie this. The chain is built from TRBV2 and TRBJ2-1; 7 positions match TRBD1. This CDR3 is built from 13 residues. Germline values: CDR1 SNHLY, CDR2 FYNNEI. CDR3 sequence: CASDRTGYNGQFF. The CDR3 region has the DNA TGTGCCAGCGATCGGACAGGCTACAATGGGCAGTTCTTC.